Below, one T cell receptor beta chain is given with its context. Germline V gene sequence: CDR1 MNHEY, CDR2 SVGEGT. CDR3 length equals 15 residues. V was trimmed by 4 bases and J by 1 base, leaving 11 bases between them. The entry originates in a study of blood T cell repertoires in COVID-19. Study context: COVID-19 samples, acute and convalescent, were from the United States, Italy and Spain.

In the source study's methods: Reference gene primer amplification gave estimated nucleated cell counts. Assay: immunoSEQ multiplex PCR; the TCRdb copy retains only in-frame clones and omits some. The DNA gave D and trimming, while V, J and clone size come from that table. The repertoire has about 220,000 clones, about 88% of them found once; the top ten carry roughly 2.7%. Before being deemed recovered, Cohort 3 donors had two negative PCRs, clearance, or symptom resolution. The clonotype was recovered from a woman aged 25-40 years who had recovered from COVID-19. J is TRBJ2-4 and V is TRBV6-2 or TRBV6-3; the D gene is possibly TRBD1 (6 bases). The sequenced sample consisted of PBMCs or T cells enriched from blood (not recorded which). The CDR3 sequence is CASSSLQGAKNIQYF. The DNA for the CDR3 is TGTGCCAGCAGTTCGTTACAGGGTGCCAAAAACATTCAGTACTTC.